These T cell receptor beta chains were read from a single sample in a study of CD4 T cells in relation to SARS-CoV-2 and coronaviruses. The antigens for these receptors are not known. Using immunoSEQ multiplex PCR, the repertoire was profiled, and TCRdb retains in-frame clones only, with some absent. The table has about 25,000 clones, around 78% seen once. The material sequenced was CD4+ T cells from PBMCs, cultured in vitro. Every receptor here comes from a human donor in good health. The CDR3 runs from the conserved cysteine through the conserved F or W. A D gene is named only where the DNA matches it firmly. For some rows the clone size is stated as once, few or many, or as a class when expanded; others skip it.

j_gene: TRBJ1-2; len: 14; abundance: -; v_gene: TRBV9; d_gene: -; CDR3nt: TGTGCCAGCAGCGCCCGGACGGAAAACTATGGCTACACCTTC; CDR3aa: CASSARTENYGYTF
j_gene: TRBJ1-1; len: 12; abundance: few; v_gene: TRBV2; d_gene: TRBD1; CDR3nt: TGTGCCAGCAGTCTAGAGGGACAGCGGGCTTTCTTT; CDR3aa: CASSLEGQRAFF
j_gene: TRBJ2-3; len: 16; abundance: -; v_gene: TRBV9; d_gene: TRBD2; CDR3nt: TGTGCCAGCAGCCCCCGGGACTACCCCAGCACAGATACGCAGTATTTT; CDR3aa: CASSPRDYPSTDTQYF
j_gene: TRBJ2-2; len: 14; abundance: -; v_gene: TRBV12-5; d_gene: -; CDR3nt: TGTGCTAGTGGCCCGGGAACGAACACCGGGGAGCTGTTTTTT; CDR3aa: CASGPGTNTGELFF
j_gene: TRBJ2-5; len: 13; abundance: -; v_gene: TRBV11-3; d_gene: -; CDR3nt: TGTGCCAGCAGCTTAGGGGGGGCTGGGACCCAGTACTTC; CDR3aa: CASSLGGAGTQYF
j_gene: TRBJ1-2; len: 11; abundance: few; v_gene: TRBV7-9; d_gene: -; CDR3nt: TGTGCCGCCGGGGACCAGGATGGCTACACCTTC; CDR3aa: CAAGDQDGYTF
j_gene: TRBJ1-5; len: 15; abundance: -; v_gene: TRBV19; d_gene: -; CDR3nt: TGTGCCAGTAGTATCGGGAAGACGGGCAATCAGCCCCAGCATTTT; CDR3aa: CASSIGKTGNQPQHF
j_gene: TRBJ2-3; len: 17; abundance: -; v_gene: TRBV6-2/TRBV6-3; d_gene: -; CDR3nt: TGTGCCAGCAGTTACCGCGGCCCCAGGACTAGCACAGATACGCAGTATTTT; CDR3aa: CASSYRGPRTSTDTQYF
j_gene: TRBJ1-3; len: 15; abundance: -; v_gene: TRBV7-2; d_gene: -; CDR3nt: TGTGCCAGCAGCTTCCAGGGTACCTCTGGAAACACCATATATTTT; CDR3aa: CASSFQGTSGNTIYF
j_gene: TRBJ2-7; len: 16; abundance: -; v_gene: TRBV11-2; d_gene: -; CDR3nt: TGTGCCAGCAGCTTAGAGTCAGGCGCCTCAACCTACGAGCAGTACTTC; CDR3aa: CASSLESGASTYEQYF
j_gene: TRBJ2-1; len: 17; abundance: -; v_gene: TRBV12-2; d_gene: -; CDR3nt: TGTGCAAGTCGCTTAGACCCAGGGTCCCAACCTGGCAATGAGCAGTTCTTC; CDR3aa: CASRLDPGSQPGNEQFF
j_gene: TRBJ2-5; len: 13; abundance: once; v_gene: TRBV18; d_gene: -; CDR3nt: TGTGCCAGCTCACCGCTTGTACAAGAGACCCAGTACTTC; CDR3aa: CASSPLVQETQYF
j_gene: TRBJ2-7; len: 15; abundance: -; v_gene: TRBV6-5; d_gene: -; CDR3nt: TGTGCCAGCAGTTATAACCAGGGGGGAACCTACGAGCAGTACTTC; CDR3aa: CASSYNQGGTYEQYF
j_gene: TRBJ1-2; len: 14; abundance: few; v_gene: TRBV19; d_gene: TRBD1; CDR3nt: TGTGCCAGTACCAAGGACAGGAATAACTATGGCTACACCTTC; CDR3aa: CASTKDRNNYGYTF
j_gene: TRBJ2-2; len: 16; abundance: -; v_gene: TRBV6-2/TRBV6-3; d_gene: TRBD2; CDR3nt: TGTGCCAGCAGCCCCGTTGGAGCGGGGGGCGCCGGGGAGCTGTTTTTT; CDR3aa: CASSPVGAGGAGELFF
j_gene: TRBJ1-1; len: 17; abundance: -; v_gene: TRBV6-2/TRBV6-3; d_gene: -; CDR3nt: TGTGCCAGCAGTTACCTCTTTGGCAGGACCGCGAACACTGAAGCTTTCTTT; CDR3aa: CASSYLFGRTANTEAFF
j_gene: TRBJ2-3; len: 16; abundance: -; v_gene: TRBV9; d_gene: TRBD2; CDR3nt: TGTGCCAGCAGCGTAGCAGGGCTAGCGGGTACAGATACGCAGTATTTT; CDR3aa: CASSVAGLAGTDTQYF
j_gene: TRBJ1-1; len: 15; abundance: -; v_gene: TRBV5-6; d_gene: -; CDR3nt: TGTGCCAGCAGCTTGATATGGGGGCTCAACACTGAAGCTTTCTTT; CDR3aa: CASSLIWGLNTEAFF
j_gene: TRBJ1-2; len: 16; abundance: -; v_gene: TRBV4-3; d_gene: -; CDR3nt: TGCGCCAGCAGCCAAGATGTCGGAAGTAAACTTTATGGCTACACCTTC; CDR3aa: CASSQDVGSKLYGYTF
j_gene: TRBJ2-7; len: 14; abundance: -; v_gene: TRBV18; d_gene: TRBD2; CDR3nt: TGTGCCAGCTCACCGAGCGGGAGAGGGTACGAGCAGTACTTC; CDR3aa: CASSPSGRGYEQYF
j_gene: TRBJ1-2; len: 14; abundance: -; v_gene: TRBV28; d_gene: -; CDR3nt: TGTGCTACGGCAGGGAGTCCACCTAACTATGGCTACACCTTC; CDR3aa: CATAGSPPNYGYTF
j_gene: TRBJ2-1; len: 17; abundance: -; v_gene: TRBV7-8; d_gene: -; CDR3nt: TGTGCCAGCAGCCAACCCGGGGGGCGGGGGAACTACAATGAGCAGTTCTTC; CDR3aa: CASSQPGGRGNYNEQFF
j_gene: TRBJ2-1; len: 16; abundance: -; v_gene: TRBV7-8; d_gene: TRBD2; CDR3nt: TGTGCCAGCAGCTCATACCGACTAGCAGGCTACAATGAGCAGTTCTTC; CDR3aa: CASSSYRLAGYNEQFF
j_gene: TRBJ2-1; len: 14; abundance: -; v_gene: TRBV19; d_gene: TRBD2; CDR3nt: TGTGCCAGTAAGGACGGGAGGGGTTGGAATGAGCAGTTCTTC; CDR3aa: CASKDGRGWNEQFF
j_gene: TRBJ2-1; len: 14; abundance: -; v_gene: TRBV5-6; d_gene: -; CDR3nt: TGTGCCAGCAGCTTACGCCCTCAGGGCAATGAGCAGTTCTTC; CDR3aa: CASSLRPQGNEQFF
j_gene: TRBJ2-5; len: 14; abundance: -; v_gene: TRBV6-2/TRBV6-3; d_gene: -; CDR3nt: TGTGCCAGCAGTTACGGGCTGAGGGAAGAGACCCAGTACTTC; CDR3aa: CASSYGLREETQYF
j_gene: TRBJ2-3; len: 15; abundance: -; v_gene: TRBV3-1/TRBV3-2; d_gene: TRBD2; CDR3nt: TGTGCCAGCAGCCAGGGACTAGCGGGAGTAGATACGCAGTATTTT; CDR3aa: CASSQGLAGVDTQYF
j_gene: TRBJ2-1; len: 17; abundance: -; v_gene: TRBV4-3; d_gene: TRBD2; CDR3nt: TGCGCCAGCAGCCAAGTGTATCGAGCGGGGGGGCCCAATGAGCAGTTCTTC; CDR3aa: CASSQVYRAGGPNEQFF
j_gene: TRBJ2-5; len: 13; abundance: -; v_gene: TRBV4-2; d_gene: -; CDR3nt: TGTGCCAGCAGCCAATCCCTACAAGAGACCCAGTACTTC; CDR3aa: CASSQSLQETQYF
j_gene: TRBJ2-2; len: 15; abundance: -; v_gene: TRBV7-2; d_gene: -; CDR3nt: TGTGCCAGCAGCTTAGCGCTACACAGCACCGGGGAGCTGTTTTTT; CDR3aa: CASSLALHSTGELFF
j_gene: TRBJ2-1; len: 15; abundance: -; v_gene: TRBV10-3; d_gene: -; CDR3nt: TGTGCCATCAGAGAAGCGGCAAGCTCCTACAATGAGCAGTTCTTC; CDR3aa: CAIREAASSYNEQFF
j_gene: TRBJ1-5; len: 16; abundance: -; v_gene: TRBV4-1; d_gene: -; CDR3nt: TGCGCCAGCAGCCAAGAAGCCGGACTGGGTAATCAGCCCCAGCATTTT; CDR3aa: CASSQEAGLGNQPQHF
j_gene: TRBJ2-7; len: 14; abundance: -; v_gene: TRBV10-2; d_gene: -; CDR3nt: TGCGCCAGCAGGACCGGGACACAGGACTACGAGCAGTACTTC; CDR3aa: CASRTGTQDYEQYF
j_gene: TRBJ2-7; len: 13; abundance: -; v_gene: TRBV5-6; d_gene: TRBD1; CDR3nt: TGTGCCAGCAGCGCGGGACAGGGGGACGAGCAGTACTTC; CDR3aa: CASSAGQGDEQYF
j_gene: TRBJ2-5; len: 13; abundance: once; v_gene: TRBV5-1; d_gene: -; CDR3nt: TGCGCCAGCAGCGTGGGACGGCAAGAGACCCAGTACTTC; CDR3aa: CASSVGRQETQYF
j_gene: TRBJ2-2; len: 15; abundance: -; v_gene: TRBV7-7; d_gene: -; CDR3nt: TGTGCCAGCAGCGCCCAAGGGGCCAACACCGGGGAGCTGTTTTTT; CDR3aa: CASSAQGANTGELFF
j_gene: TRBJ2-2; len: 15; abundance: -; v_gene: TRBV2; d_gene: TRBD1; CDR3nt: TGTGCCAGCAGTGTAAGGGGGCCGAACACCGGGGAGCTGTTTTTT; CDR3aa: CASSVRGPNTGELFF
j_gene: TRBJ1-3; len: 14; abundance: -; v_gene: TRBV5-6; d_gene: TRBD1; CDR3nt: TGTGCCAGCAGCTCAGGGGGCCCTGGAAACACCATATATTTT; CDR3aa: CASSSGGPGNTIYF
j_gene: TRBJ2-3; len: 15; abundance: -; v_gene: TRBV5-4; d_gene: -; CDR3nt: TGTGCCAGCAGCTTGGGTACAGGGTATGGGGATACGCAGTATTTT; CDR3aa: CASSLGTGYGDTQYF
j_gene: TRBJ1-6; len: 16; abundance: -; v_gene: TRBV10-2; d_gene: -; CDR3nt: TGCGCCAGCAGTGAGTCGAAGAGCTCCTATAATTCACCCCTCCACTTT; CDR3aa: CASSESKSSYNSPLHF
j_gene: TRBJ2-2; len: 20; abundance: few; v_gene: TRBV3-1/TRBV3-2; d_gene: -; CDR3nt: TGTGCCAGCAGCCAAGATTTATTTCGGTTGAACTCCTCGGTCACCGGGGAGCTGTTTTTT; CDR3aa: CASSQDLFRLNSSVTGELFF
j_gene: TRBJ2-5; len: 15; abundance: -; v_gene: TRBV7-2; d_gene: -; CDR3nt: TGTGCCAGCAGCTTAATTGGCGGTCCAGGGGAGACCCAGTACTTC; CDR3aa: CASSLIGGPGETQYF
j_gene: TRBJ2-5; len: 17; abundance: -; v_gene: TRBV7-6; d_gene: -; CDR3nt: TGTGCCAGCAGCAGGAGAGGGCGGGGCGTGTACCAAGAGACCCAGTACTTC; CDR3aa: CASSRRGRGVYQETQYF
j_gene: TRBJ1-3; len: 15; abundance: few; v_gene: TRBV5-1; d_gene: TRBD1; CDR3nt: TGCGCCAGCAGCTTAAGGGGGCAGGGAGGAAACACCATATATTTT; CDR3aa: CASSLRGQGGNTIYF
j_gene: TRBJ2-3; len: 15; abundance: -; v_gene: TRBV6-1; d_gene: -; CDR3nt: TGTGCCAGCAGTGAATGGGGCAGGGGCGAGGATACGCAGTATTTT; CDR3aa: CASSEWGRGEDTQYF
j_gene: TRBJ2-3; len: 12; abundance: -; v_gene: TRBV6-4; d_gene: -; CDR3nt: TGTGCCAGCAGTGACCGGCCAGGTACGCAGTATTTT; CDR3aa: CASSDRPGTQYF
j_gene: TRBJ2-7; len: 13; abundance: once; v_gene: TRBV2; d_gene: TRBD1; CDR3nt: TGTGCCAGCATAGAGGACAGGGGCCACGAGCAGTACTTC; CDR3aa: CASIEDRGHEQYF